The T cell receptor beta chain under discussion was sequenced for a study of neurological immune-mediated disorders. Study results and limitations: Expansion of TCR clones was greatest in HTLV-1-associated myelopathy and smallest in multiple sclerosis, where it fell below that of healthy controls.

Remarks on this clonotype: Its antigen is still unknown. The germline gene is not matched at one end of the junction; a read error may be the cause.

This CDR3 is built from 13 residues. Germline assignment: CDR1 DFQATT and CDR2 SNEGSKA (reference sequence). The cDNA was synthesized by means of template-switch 5'RACE, which was carried out with 10-nucleotide random UMIs. Every sequencing run generated in excess of 180 million TCR-beta sequences. These sequences covered 15-18 subjects. TCRdb itself ran the 5' RACE reads through MiXCR, one entry per CDR3 protein. The profile covers under 45,000 distinct CDR3 sequences, with about an eighth appearing a single time and 1.3% taken by the ten largest. The clonotype was recovered from a female donor in good health. The rearrangement joins TRBV20-1 to TRBJ1-5; no firm D call. Sequencing was performed on PBMCs. In nucleotides, the CDR3 is TGCAGCGCTAGTTCGGCAGCCAATCATCCCCAGCATTTT. Its protein product is CSASSAANHPQHF.